The present TCR beta chain was sequenced within a study of cytomegalovirus exposure and HLA in healthy donors. The PCR used 60 Vbeta and 13 Jbeta primers. Measured with immunoSEQ multiplex PCR; TCRdb has only the in-frame clones, and not every one. The sample has about 100,000 clones; around 80% are singletons. Germline values: CDR1 MNHEY, CDR2 SVGAGI. Trimming pared 5 bases from V and 5 bases from J, leaving 9 bases between. This CDR3 contains 12 residues. The clonotype was recovered from a male donor in good health and CMV-seropositive. This sequence joins TRBV6-5 and TRBJ2-5, with D unclear. Source material: PBMCs. CDR3 bases: TGTGCCAGCAGTGACGGGTGGGAGACCCAGTACTTC. Encoded protein: CASSDGWETQYF.